The sample holds many counts of the clone carrying this T cell receptor beta chain. The antigen remains unidentified. Each CDR3 protein gets one entry after TCRdb re-called the 5' RACE reads with MiXCR. In the table there are 110,000 to 150,000 distinct CDR3 sequences, about 6.9% of which are singletons. The data belong to a study of T cells after yellow fever vaccination. Study conclusions and caveats: Abundant clonotypes from the bulk population could get into FACS-sorted repertoires as contaminants. The secondary response showed a weaker magnitude and a faster peak, day 5 versus 15.

V was clipped by 3 bases and J by 1 base, with 25 bases between them. CDR1 and CDR2 from the germline V gene are MNHEY and SMNVEV (reference sequence). The CDR3 has 20 amino acids. Sample: CD4+ T cells sorted from PBMCs, taken 10 days after the yellow fever booster vaccination. The chain is built from TRBV27 and TRBJ1-3, with a possible D match to TRBD1 (6 bases). This receptor was obtained from a man aged 25-45 years who received the YFV17D yellow fever vaccine. The CDR3: CASSFGRKRGGALSGNTIYF. DNA for the CDR3: TGTGCCAGCAGTTTTGGGCGGAAGCGTGGGGGCGCTTTGTCTGGAAACACCATATATTTT.